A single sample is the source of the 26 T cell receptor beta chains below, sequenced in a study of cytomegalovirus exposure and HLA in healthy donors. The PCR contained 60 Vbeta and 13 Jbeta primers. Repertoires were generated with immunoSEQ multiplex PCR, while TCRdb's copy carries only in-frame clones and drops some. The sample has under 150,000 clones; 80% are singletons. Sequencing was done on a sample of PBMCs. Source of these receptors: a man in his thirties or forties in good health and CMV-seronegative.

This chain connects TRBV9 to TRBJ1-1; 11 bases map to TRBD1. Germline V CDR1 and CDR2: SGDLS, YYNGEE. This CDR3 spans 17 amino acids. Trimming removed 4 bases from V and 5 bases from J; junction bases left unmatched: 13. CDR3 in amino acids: CASSSGQGAEVMTEAFF. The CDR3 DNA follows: TGTGCCAGCAGCTCCGGACAGGGGGCGGAGGTTATGACTGAAGCTTTCTTT. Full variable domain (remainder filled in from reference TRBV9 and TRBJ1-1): DSGVTQTPKHLITATGQRVTLRCSPRSGDLSVYWYQQSLDQGLQFLIQYYNGEERAKGNILERFSAQQFPDLHSELNLSSLELGDSALYFCASSSGQGAEVMTEAFFGQGTRLTVV.

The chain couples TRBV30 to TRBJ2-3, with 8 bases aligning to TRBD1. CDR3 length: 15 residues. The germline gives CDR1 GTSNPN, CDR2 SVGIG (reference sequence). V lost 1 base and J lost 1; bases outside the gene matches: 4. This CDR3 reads CAWSASGGGTDTQYF. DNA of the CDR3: TGTGCCTGGAGTGCTTCAGGGGGCGGCACAGATACGCAGTATTTT.

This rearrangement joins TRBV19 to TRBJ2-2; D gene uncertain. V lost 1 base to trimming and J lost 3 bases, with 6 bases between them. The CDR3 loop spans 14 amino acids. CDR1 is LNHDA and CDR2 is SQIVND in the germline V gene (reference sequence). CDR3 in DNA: TGTGCCAGTAGTATAGTGCAGGACACCGGGGAGCTGTTTTTT. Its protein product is CASSIVQDTGELFF.

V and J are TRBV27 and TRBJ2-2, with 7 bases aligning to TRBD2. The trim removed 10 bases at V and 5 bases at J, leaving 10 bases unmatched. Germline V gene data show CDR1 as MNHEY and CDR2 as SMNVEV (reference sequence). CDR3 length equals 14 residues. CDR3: CATPGTRGTGELFF. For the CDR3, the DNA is TGTGCCACACCGGGGACGCGGGGGACCGGGGAGCTGTTTTTT.

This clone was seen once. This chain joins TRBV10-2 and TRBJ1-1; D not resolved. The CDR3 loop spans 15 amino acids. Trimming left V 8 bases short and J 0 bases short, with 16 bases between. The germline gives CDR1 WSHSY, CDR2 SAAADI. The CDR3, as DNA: TGCGCCAGCCGGGGAACGGCTACTATGAACACTGAAGCTTTCTTT. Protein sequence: CASRGTATMNTEAFF.

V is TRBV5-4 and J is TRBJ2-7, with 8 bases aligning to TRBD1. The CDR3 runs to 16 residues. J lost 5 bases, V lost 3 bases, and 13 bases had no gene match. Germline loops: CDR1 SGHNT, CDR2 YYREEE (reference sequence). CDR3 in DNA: TGTGCCAGCAGCTCCGGACAGGGCCCCATCTACGACGAGCAGTACTTC. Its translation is CASSSGQGPIYDEQYF.

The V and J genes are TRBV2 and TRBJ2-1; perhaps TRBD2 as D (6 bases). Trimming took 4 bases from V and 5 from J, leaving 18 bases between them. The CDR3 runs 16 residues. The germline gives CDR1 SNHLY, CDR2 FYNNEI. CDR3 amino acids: CASSVRTRGINNEQFF. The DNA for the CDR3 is TGTGCCAGCAGTGTTAGAACTCGGGGGATAAACAATGAGCAGTTCTTC.

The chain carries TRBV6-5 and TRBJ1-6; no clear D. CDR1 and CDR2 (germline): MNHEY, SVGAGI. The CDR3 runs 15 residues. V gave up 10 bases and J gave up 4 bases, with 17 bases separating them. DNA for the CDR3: TGTGCCACCATGGGTGGGCAGTCTTATAATTCACCCCTCCACTTT. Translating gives CATMGGQSYNSPLHF.

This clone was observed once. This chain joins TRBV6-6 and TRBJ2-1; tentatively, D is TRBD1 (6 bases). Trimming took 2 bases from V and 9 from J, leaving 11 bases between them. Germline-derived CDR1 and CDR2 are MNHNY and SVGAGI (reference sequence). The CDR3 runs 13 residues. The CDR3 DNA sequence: TGTGCCAGCAGTTACGTCGGACAGAGTGAGCAGTTCTTC. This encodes CASSYVGQSEQFF.

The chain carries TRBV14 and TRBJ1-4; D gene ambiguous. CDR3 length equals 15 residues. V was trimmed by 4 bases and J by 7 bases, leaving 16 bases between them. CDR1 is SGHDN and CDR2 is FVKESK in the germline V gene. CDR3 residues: CASSRLQFGSEKLFF. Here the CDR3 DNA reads TGTGCCAGCAGCCGACTACAGTTTGGGAGTGAAAAACTGTTTTTT.

In DNA form, the CDR3 reads TGTGCCAGCTCCCCCGGGACAGGGCTCTATGGCTACACCTTC. Translation: CASSPGTGLYGYTF. This sequence joins TRBV18 and TRBJ1-2, with 9 bases that match TRBD1. The V gene end was trimmed by 6 bases and the J gene end by 4 bases; junction bases not matched to a gene: 6. This CDR3 spans 14 amino acids. Looked up from germline, CDR1 is KGHSH and CDR2 is LQKENI.

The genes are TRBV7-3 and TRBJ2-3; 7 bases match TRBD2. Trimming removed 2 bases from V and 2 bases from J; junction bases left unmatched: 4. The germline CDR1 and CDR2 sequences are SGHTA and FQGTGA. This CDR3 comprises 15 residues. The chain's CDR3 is CASSLGAGYTDTQYF. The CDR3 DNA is TGTGCCAGCAGCTTAGGAGCGGGATACACAGATACGCAGTATTTT.

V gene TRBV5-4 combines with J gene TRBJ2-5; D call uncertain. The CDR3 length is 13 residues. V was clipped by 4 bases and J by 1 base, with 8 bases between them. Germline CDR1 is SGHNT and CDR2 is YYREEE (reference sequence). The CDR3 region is CASSKEIQETQYF. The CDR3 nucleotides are TGTGCCAGCAGCAAGGAGATCCAAGAGACCCAGTACTTC.

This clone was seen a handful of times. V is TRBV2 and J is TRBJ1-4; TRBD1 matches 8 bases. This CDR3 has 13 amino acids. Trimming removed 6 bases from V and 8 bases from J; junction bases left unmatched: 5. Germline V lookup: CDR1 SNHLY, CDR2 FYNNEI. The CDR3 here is CASRTGVGEKLFF. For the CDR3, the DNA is TGTGCCAGCAGGACAGGGGTTGGGGAAAAACTGTTTTTT.

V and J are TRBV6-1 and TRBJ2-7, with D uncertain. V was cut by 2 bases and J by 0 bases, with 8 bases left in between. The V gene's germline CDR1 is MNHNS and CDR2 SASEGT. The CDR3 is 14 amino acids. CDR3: CASSEYFGSYEQYF. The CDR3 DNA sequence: TGTGCCAGCAGTGAATACTTCGGCTCCTACGAGCAGTACTTC.

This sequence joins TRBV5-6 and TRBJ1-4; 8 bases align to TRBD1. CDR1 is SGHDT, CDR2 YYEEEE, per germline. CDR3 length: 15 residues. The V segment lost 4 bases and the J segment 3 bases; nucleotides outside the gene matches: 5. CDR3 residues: CASSHGQGPNEKLFF. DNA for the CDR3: TGTGCCAGCAGCCACGGACAGGGCCCTAATGAAAAACTGTTTTTT.

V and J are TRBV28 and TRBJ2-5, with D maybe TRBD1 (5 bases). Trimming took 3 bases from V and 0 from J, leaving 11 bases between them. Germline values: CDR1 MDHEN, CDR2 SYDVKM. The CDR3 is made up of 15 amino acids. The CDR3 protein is CASSFLSGNQETQYF. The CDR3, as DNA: TGTGCCAGCAGTTTCTTATCAGGGAACCAAGAGACCCAGTACTTC.

CDR3 sequence reads: CASSPGQVNEQFF. CDR3 DNA sequence: TGTGCCAGCAGCCCCGGACAGGTTAATGAGCAGTTCTTC. The chain combines TRBV11-2 with TRBJ2-1; 7 positions agree with TRBD1. Trimming took 5 bases from V and 7 from J; bases not matched to a gene: 5. The CDR3 sequence is 13 residues long. Germline V lookup: CDR1 SGHAT, CDR2 FQNNGV.

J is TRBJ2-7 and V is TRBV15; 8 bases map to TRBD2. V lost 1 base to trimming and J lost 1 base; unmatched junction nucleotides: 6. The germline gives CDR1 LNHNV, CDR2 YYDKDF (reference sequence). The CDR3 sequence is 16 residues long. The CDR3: CATSRARGVISYEQYF. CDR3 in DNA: TGTGCCACCAGCAGAGCGCGGGGGGTCATATCCTACGAGCAGTACTTC. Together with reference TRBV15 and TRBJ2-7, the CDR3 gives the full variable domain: DAMVIQNPRYQVTQFGKPVTLSCSQTLNHNVMYWYQQKSSQAPKLLFHYYDKDFNNEADTPDNFQSRRPNTSFCFLDIRSPGLGDTAMYLCATSRARGVISYEQYFGPGTRLTVT.

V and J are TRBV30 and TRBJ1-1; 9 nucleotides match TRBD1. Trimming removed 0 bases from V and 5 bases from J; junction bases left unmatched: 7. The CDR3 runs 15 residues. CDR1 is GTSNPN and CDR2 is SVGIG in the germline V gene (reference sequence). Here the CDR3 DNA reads TGTGCCTGGAGTGTGAAGGGACAGGGTGTAACTGAAGCTTTCTTT. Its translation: CAWSVKGQGVTEAFF.

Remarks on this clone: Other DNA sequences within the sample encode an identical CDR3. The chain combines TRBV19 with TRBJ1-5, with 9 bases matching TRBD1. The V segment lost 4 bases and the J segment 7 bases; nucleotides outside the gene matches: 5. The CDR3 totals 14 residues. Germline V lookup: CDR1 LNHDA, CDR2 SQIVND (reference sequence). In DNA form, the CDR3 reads TGTGCCAGTAGTACGACAGGGGGGAGCCAGCCCCAGCATTTT. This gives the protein CASSTTGGSQPQHF.

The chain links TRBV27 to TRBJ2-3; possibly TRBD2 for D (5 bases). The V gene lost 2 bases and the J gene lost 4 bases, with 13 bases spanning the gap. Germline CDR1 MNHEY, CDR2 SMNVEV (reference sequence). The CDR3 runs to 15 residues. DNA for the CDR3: TGTGCCAGCAGTTTACTATCTAGCATCGCAGATACGCAGTATTTT. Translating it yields CASSLLSSIADTQYF.

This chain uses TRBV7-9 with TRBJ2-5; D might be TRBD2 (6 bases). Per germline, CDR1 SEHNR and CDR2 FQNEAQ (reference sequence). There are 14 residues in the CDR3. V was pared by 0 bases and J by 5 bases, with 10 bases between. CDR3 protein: CASSLAGGRETQYF. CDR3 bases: TGTGCCAGCAGCTTAGCGGGGGGACGGGAGACCCAGTACTTC.

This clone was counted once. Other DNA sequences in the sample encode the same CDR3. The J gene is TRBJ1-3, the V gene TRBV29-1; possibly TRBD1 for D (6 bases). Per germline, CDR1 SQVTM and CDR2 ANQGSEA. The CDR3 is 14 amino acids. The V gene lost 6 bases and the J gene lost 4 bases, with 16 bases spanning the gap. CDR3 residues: CSVETGGYGNTIYF. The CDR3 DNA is TGCAGCGTCGAGACAGGCGGGTACGGAAACACCATATATTTT.

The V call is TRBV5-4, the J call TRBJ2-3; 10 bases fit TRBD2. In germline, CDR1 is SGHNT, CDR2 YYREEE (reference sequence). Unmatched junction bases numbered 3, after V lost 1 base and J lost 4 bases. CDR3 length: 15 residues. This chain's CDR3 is CASSLSGGAPDTQYF. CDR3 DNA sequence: TGTGCCAGCAGCTTGAGCGGGGGGGCCCCAGATACGCAGTATTTT.

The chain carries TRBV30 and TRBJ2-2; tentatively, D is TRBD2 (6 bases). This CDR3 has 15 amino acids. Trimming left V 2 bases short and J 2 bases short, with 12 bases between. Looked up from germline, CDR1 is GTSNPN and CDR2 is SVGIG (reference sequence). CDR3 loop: CAWSKEGLNTGELFF. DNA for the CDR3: TGTGCCTGGAGTAAGGAGGGCCTTAACACCGGGGAGCTGTTTTTT.